This is a list of T cell receptor beta chains from one sample in a study of cytomegalovirus exposure and HLA in healthy donors. The method was immunoSEQ multiplex PCR; TCRdb's version includes in-frame clones alone and lacks a portion of them. The sample records about 150,000 clones, approximately 79% being singletons. What was sequenced was PBMCs. The origin of the receptors is a woman aged 50 to 60 in good health and CMV-seropositive. Both conserved end residues are part of each CDR3. The D gene is left open where the match is weak. Clone size is given for some rows only: seen once, a few or many times, or a class if the clone is expanded.

D gene	J gene	clone size	V gene	CDR3 protein	CDR3 DNA
TRBD1	TRBJ1-4	-	TRBV4-2	CASSPAGTGGPSNEKLFF	TGTGCCAGCAGCCCAGCCGGGACAGGGGGCCCCTCTAATGAAAAACTGTTTTTT
-	TRBJ2-7	-	TRBV4-3	CASSQDNDRPYEQYF	TGCGCCAGCAGCCAAGATAACGACAGACCCTACGAGCAGTACTTC
-	TRBJ2-1	-	TRBV15	CATSRRHDGRNEQFF	TGTGCCACCAGCAGACGACACGACGGCCGCAATGAGCAGTTCTTC
TRBD2	TRBJ2-1	-	TRBV20-1	CSAKLAGGGIF	TGCAGTGCTAAACTAGCGGGGGGCGGGATCTTC
-	TRBJ1-6	once	TRBV28	CASSLTGTGGSPLHF	TGTGCCAGCAGTTTAACCGGGACTGGGGGTTCACCCCTCCACTTT
TRBD1	TRBJ2-2	-	TRBV6-4	CASSDRGHTGELFF	TGTGCCAGCAGTGACAGGGGGCACACCGGGGAGCTGTTTTTT
TRBD1	TRBJ1-2	-	TRBV29-1	CSVLLDRGGAGYTF	TGCAGCGTTTTACTGGACAGGGGTGGGGCTGGCTACACCTTC
-	TRBJ2-3	once	TRBV4-1	CASSQAFQAVDTQYF	TGCGCCAGCAGCCAAGCATTCCAGGCCGTAGATACGCAGTATTTT
TRBD1	TRBJ2-3	-	TRBV7-6	CASIGTADTQYF	TGTGCCAGCATTGGGACAGCAGATACGCAGTATTTT
-	TRBJ2-6	once	TRBV28	CASNPGGSGGANVLTF	TGTGCCAGCAACCCTGGGGGTAGCGGTGGGGCCAACGTCCTGACTTTC
TRBD2	TRBJ2-3	-	TRBV27	CASSLWGGLDTQYF	TGTGCCAGCAGTTTATGGGGGGGGTTGGATACGCAGTATTTT